Below, 24 T cell receptor beta chains from the same sample are listed, as sequenced in a study of blood T cell repertoires in COVID-19 (TCRdb year 2020). The library was generated by the immunoSEQ multiplex PCR assay. This immuneACCESS table, as held by TCRdb, lists in-frame sequences with V and J called but not all clones. Of the missing ones, under half trace to an unresolved V gene in checked studies; the others have no known cause. This sample is represented by around 35,000 clones; about 88% of them were singletons. Of the sample, about 11% falls within the top ten clones. Input material: peripheral blood. The receptor source for this set is a man aged 55 to 69 with active COVID-19.

This rearrangement joins TRBV6-5 to TRBJ1-1; D call uncertain. The CDR3 spans 13 residues. Trimming stripped 5 bases from V and 1 base from J, with 8 bases between. CDR1 is MNHEY, CDR2 SVGAGI, per germline. The CDR3 protein is CASSRGGNTEAFF. For the CDR3, the DNA is TGTGCCAGCAGTCGGGGTGGGAACACTGAAGCTTTCTTT.

The chain is built from TRBV25-1 and TRBJ2-7; 8 bases are shared with TRBD2. Germline trimming cut 4 bases from V and 4 bases from J; bases unmatched to any gene: 18. From germline, CDR1 is MGHDK and CDR2 SYGVNS. The CDR3 consists of 18 residues. The CDR3 DNA sequence: TGTGCCAGCAGTGGCACCCACCGCCTTAGCGGGGCTAAATACGAGCAGTACTTC. This translates into CASSGTHRLSGAKYEQYF.

V gene TRBV3-1 (or the pseudogene TRBV3-2) combines with J gene TRBJ2-1, with 9 bases identical to TRBD2. V lost 4 bases, J lost 2 bases, and 3 bases stayed unmatched. The CDR3 is made up of 15 amino acids. Germline V gene data show CDR1 as LGHDT and CDR2 as YNNKEL (reference sequence). The CDR3 coding sequence is TGTGCCAGCAGCCCCTTAGCGGGGGCCTACAATGAGCAGTTCTTC. It yields the protein CASSPLAGAYNEQFF.

The chain carries TRBV28 and TRBJ1-2, with 8 nucleotides matching TRBD1. V trimming: 2 bases; J trimming: 4 bases; junction bases outside the gene matches: 0. From germline, CDR1 is MDHEN and CDR2 SYDVKM. This CDR3 has 13 residues. The DNA of the CDR3 is TGTGCCAGCAGTTTAGACAGGGGCTATGGCTACACCTTC. This gives the protein CASSLDRGYGYTF.

This clone was seen a few times. The chain links TRBV19 to TRBJ2-7; D call uncertain. This CDR3 is 15 amino acids long. The V and J ends lost 0 bases and 6 bases respectively, with 15 bases between them. The germline V gene encodes CDR1 LNHDA and CDR2 SQIVND (reference sequence). CDR3 loop: CASSIDAGRWREQYF. CDR3 nucleotide sequence: TGTGCCAGTAGTATAGATGCCGGCAGGTGGCGCGAGCAGTACTTC.

The rearrangement uses TRBV28 and TRBJ1-2; 7 positions match TRBD1. The CDR3 runs to 14 residues. Germline V gene lookup returns CDR1 MDHEN and CDR2 SYDVKM. V lost 5 bases, J lost 7 bases, and 10 bases stayed unmatched. DNA for the CDR3: TGTGCCAGCAGTCTCGACAGGGATGGGATTGGCTACACCTTC. It specifies CASSLDRDGIGYTF.

J is TRBJ2-2 and V is TRBV9, with 7 bases identical to TRBD2. Germline lookup yields CDR1 SGDLS and CDR2 YYNGEE. V lost 0 bases and J lost 3; bases outside the gene matches: 5. The CDR3 totals 16 residues. CDR3 residues: CASSVDSSGYTGELFF. CDR3 nucleotide sequence: TGTGCCAGCAGCGTAGACTCTAGCGGTTACACCGGGGAGCTGTTTTTT.

This clone was counted between two and nine times. The chain recombines TRBV5-4 with TRBJ1-5; 8 bases align to TRBD1. In germline, CDR1 is SGHNT, CDR2 YYREEE (reference sequence). Trimming at V came to 3 bases and at J to 1 base, leaving 9 bases not matched to a gene. This CDR3 has 17 residues. CDR3 loop: CASSYGGQAGSNQPQHF. The DNA of the CDR3 is TGTGCCAGCAGCTATGGGGGACAGGCGGGGAGCAATCAGCCCCAGCATTTT.

The V gene is TRBV7-2, the J gene TRBJ2-2; 7 nucleotides line up with TRBD2. V dropped 2 bases and J dropped 5; count of bases not matched to a gene: 5. CDR1 is SGHTA, CDR2 FQGNSA, per germline. The CDR3 is 15 residues long. CDR3 region: CASSLRGTITGELFF. CDR3 in DNA: TGTGCCAGCAGCTTACGGGGGACTATTACCGGGGAGCTGTTTTTT.

This clone has only one observation. This chain's CDR3 is CASSYGPQGTQYF. For the CDR3, the DNA is TGTGCCAGCAGTTACGGGCCCCAGGGGACCCAGTACTTC. V usage is TRBV6-2 or TRBV6-3 and J usage is TRBJ2-5; TRBD1 is a possible D gene (5 bases). The ends were cut back, 2 bases at V and 7 bases at J, with 11 bases in the middle. The CDR3 has 13 amino acids. Germline V gene data show CDR1 as MNHEY and CDR2 as SVGEGT.

The V call is TRBV10-3, the J call TRBJ2-3, with 8 bases identical to TRBD2. V shed 7 bases and J 0 bases; nucleotides not matched to a gene: 6. CDR3 length: 15 amino acids. Germline CDR1 and CDR2: ENHRY and SYGVKD. CDR3 bases: TGTGCCATCAAAGTAGCGGGGCTTAGCACAGATACGCAGTATTTT. Its translation is CAIKVAGLSTDTQYF.

The CDR3 coding sequence is TGTGCCAGCAGCTTATACCGGGATATCTCCGGGGAGCTGTTTTTT. This codes for CASSLYRDISGELFF. V gene TRBV7-8 combines with J gene TRBJ2-2; possible D gene TRBD2, 5 bases. The V end was cut by 2 bases, the J end by 6 bases, with 13 bases between. In germline, CDR1 is SGHVS, CDR2 FQNEAQ. The CDR3 spans 15 residues.

The V and J genes are TRBV29-1 and TRBJ2-3; D may be TRBD1 (5 bases). Trimming took 4 bases from V and 6 from J, leaving 14 bases between them. Germline V lookup: CDR1 SQVTM, CDR2 ANQGSEA. The CDR3 has 13 amino acids. The CDR3 coding sequence is TGCAGCGTTGTGGTCCGGCCAGGGGATACGCAGTATTTT. It specifies CSVVVRPGDTQYF.

This clone was seen a handful of times. The chain carries TRBV24-1 and TRBJ1-1; no firm D call. The length of the CDR3 is 15 residues. The germline V gene encodes CDR1 KGHDR and CDR2 SFDVKD. The ends were cut back, 4 bases at V and 2 bases at J, with 13 bases in the middle. This chain's CDR3 is CATSDPSDGNTEAFF. For the CDR3, the DNA is TGTGCCACCAGTGACCCTAGTGACGGCAACACTGAAGCTTTCTTT.

This chain uses TRBV19 with TRBJ2-7; 7 bases line up with TRBD2. The CDR3 is 14 amino acids. Germline lookup yields CDR1 LNHDA and CDR2 SQIVND (reference sequence). The trim removed 4 bases at V and 2 bases at J, leaving 5 bases unmatched. CDR3 in DNA: TGTGCCAGTAGTACCCTAGCGGATGCCTACGAGCAGTACTTC. Encoded protein: CASSTLADAYEQYF.

The chain's CDR3 is CASTAGTSGTTQYF. In DNA form, the CDR3 reads TGTGCCAGCACCGCCGGGACTAGCGGGACGACCCAGTACTTC. The chain uses TRBV6-5 and TRBJ2-5, with TRBD2 matching 13 bases. The germline V gene encodes CDR1 MNHEY and CDR2 SVGAGI. The CDR3 runs to 14 residues. The junction had 6 bases not matched to a gene; V was cut back by 7 bases and J by 7 bases.

The CDR3 protein is CASSHDIATDTQYF. In nucleotides, the CDR3 is TGTGCCAGCAGCCATGATATAGCCACAGATACGCAGTATTTT. V and J are TRBV4-2 and TRBJ2-3; D uncertain. CDR3 length equals 14 residues. Per germline, CDR1 LGHNA and CDR2 YNFKEQ. V was clipped by 3 bases and J by 2 bases, with 9 bases between them.

The chain recombines TRBV19 with TRBJ2-3; D unclear. Germline-derived CDR1 and CDR2 are LNHDA and SQIVND (reference sequence). The CDR3 consists of 16 residues. The ends were cut back, 3 bases at V and 1 base at J, with 14 bases in the middle. The CDR3 reads CASSIRMSSGTDTQYF. The DNA for the CDR3 is TGTGCCAGTAGTATCCGTATGAGTTCCGGCACAGATACGCAGTATTTT.

This clone is a singleton in its sample. The CDR3 DNA follows: TGTGCCAGCAGCTTAGGCCCAGCGGTTATTTACAATGAGCAGTTCTTC. It is translated as CASSLGPAVIYNEQFF. This rearrangement joins TRBV7-2 to TRBJ2-1, with TRBD2 as a possible D gene (5 bases). The CDR3 sequence is 16 residues long. Between the trimmed V and J ends, which lost 1 base and 4 bases, there was a span of 14 bases. Germline CDR1 and CDR2: SGHTA and FQGNSA.

This chain connects TRBV18 to TRBJ2-7, with 11 bases fitting TRBD1. This CDR3 contains 15 residues. Germline lookup yields CDR1 KGHSH and CDR2 LQKENI. J lost 6 bases, V lost 5 bases, and 9 bases had no gene match. CDR3 sequence (DNA): TGTGCCAGCTCAGGCGGGACAGGGGGTCGCTCCGAGCAGTACTTC. It translates to CASSGGTGGRSEQYF.

This clone was picked up a small number of times. The V and J genes are TRBV29-1 and TRBJ2-3; the D is unclear. This CDR3 has 13 residues. Trimming took 4 bases from V and 2 from J, leaving 10 bases between them. The germline V gene has CDR1 SQVTM and CDR2 ANQGSEA. The CDR3 loop is CSVGGSYTDTQYF. As DNA, the CDR3 is TGCAGCGTTGGAGGCAGTTACACAGATACGCAGTATTTT.

The chain has TRBV4-1 and TRBJ2-3; 9 bases align to TRBD2. J lost 8 bases, V lost 0 bases, and 9 bases had no gene match. This CDR3 has 16 residues. Germline-derived CDR1 and CDR2 are MGHRA and YSYEKL. The chain's CDR3 is CASSQDLAGAGATQYF. CDR3 bases: TGCGCCAGCAGCCAAGATTTAGCGGGAGCCGGGGCTACGCAGTATTTT.

This chain uses TRBV15 with TRBJ1-5; TRBD1 might be the D (6 bases). V dropped 0 bases and J dropped 4 bases, with 7 bases sitting between them. The germline V gene encodes CDR1 LNHNV and CDR2 YYDKDF (reference sequence). This CDR3 is built from 14 residues. The CDR3 DNA reads TGTGCCACCAGCAGAGATCAGGGGAATCAGCCCCAGCATTTT. This codes for CATSRDQGNQPQHF.

The chain employs TRBV5-1 and TRBJ2-1, with D perhaps TRBD2 (5 bases). CDR1 is SGHRS, CDR2 YFSETQ, per germline. With 8 bases removed from V and 4 bases from J, the gap between germline ends came to 19 bases. This CDR3 spans 15 amino acids. The CDR3 DNA is TGCGCCAGTTTCCCTGTGGCGGGCCTATACAATGAGCAGTTCTTC. It translates to CASFPVAGLYNEQFF.